This TCR beta chain was sequenced in a study of T cells in Graves' hyperthyroidism and ophthalmopathy. Study-level results: In the analysis, a 13 V-J model separated ophthalmopathy from stable hyperthyroidism. Expanded thyroid clonotypes (above 0.001) were mostly also found in blood.

As for this clonotype: Its specificity is not known.

Source material for PBMCs was about 10 ml fresh peripheral blood. TCR beta CDR3 regions were amplified from RNA. TCR CDR3 regions were first amplified by RT-PCR with HTBI primers. TCRdb redid the calling of the multiplex PCR reads with MiXCR, one entry per CDR3 protein. The sample contains 640,000 or so distinct CDR3 sequences, roughly 15% of which appear only once. With 4 bases removed from V and 0 bases from J, the gap between germline ends came to 7 bases. The V gene's germline CDR1 is MGHDK and CDR2 SYGVNS. The CDR3 has 13 amino acids. This sequence originates from a woman aged 40-49 years with Graves' ophthalmopathy. The chain combines TRBV25-1 with TRBJ2-7; D call uncertain. What was sequenced was blood. The CDR3 is CASSGESSYEQYF. CDR3 coding DNA: TGTGCCAGCAGTGGCGAGAGCTCCTACGAGCAGTACTTC.